This TCR beta chain emerged from a study of blood T cell repertoires in COVID-19 (dated by TCRdb to 2019 to 2021). The study in broad terms: Samples from collaborators originated in the United States, Italy and Spain and spanned both the acute and convalescent phases of COVID-19. Where available, HLA class I and class II types were taken from metadata supplied by the sample provider and were not determined by assay-based typing. Samples were obtained from the ongoing ImmuneRACE study (first 160 participants) and from 1,000 to 1,500 subjects provided by 6 global collaborators. The sample metadata nearly always contained a de-identified subject ID, COVID-19 status, age in years and sex. The repertoires were released in a freely available public database meant as a resource for research on the immune response to SARS-CoV-2. Subjects who had been exposed to COVID-19, were actively infected with it, or had recovered from it provided the deeply sampled blood TCRbeta repertoires that made up the dataset. The material from the prospective study consisted of cDNA or gDNA derived from T cells, B-cell-depleted T cells, or PBMCs. Broader findings and caveats from the paper: The amount of clinical and demographic metadata varied by source and participant and was provided uncurated.

TCRbeta CDR3 regions were amplified from genomic DNA by means of the immunoSEQ Assay, a bias-controlled multiplex PCR. In the source study's methods: The number of nucleated cells in each sample was estimated from the amplification of reference gene primers within the assay. To quantify the absolute abundance of each unique TCRbeta CDR3 rearrangement, sequence reads were collapsed and filtered. For each sample, productive Simpson clonality was calculated as the square root of Simpson's diversity index over productive rearrangements. In its TCRdb copy, this immuneACCESS table keeps in-frame sequences only and misses some clones. Where compared with another copy, unresolved V genes explain less than half of these, and the others have no known cause. The D gene and trimming were derived from the DNA, and the V and J assignments and clone size from that table. The table for this sample lists about 29,000 clones; roughly 90% of them were counted only once. Clones ranked in the top ten supply approximately 24% of the sample.

Remarks on this clone: What antigen it recognizes has not been identified. Base qualities are not provided; no much larger clone lies one nucleotide away.

The collaborating institutions used their own protocols to collect whole blood in K2EDTA tubes. For TCRbeta analysis, collaborators shipped samples as frozen whole blood, isolated PBMCs, or DNA extracted from either of those sample types. The CDR3 runs 15 residues from the cysteine to the phenylalanine. Here the CDR3 DNA is all that survives: 45 bases in frame from base 1. CDR1 and CDR2 were assigned from the germline V gene as SGDLS and YYNGEE. V is shortened by 4 bases, J by 4 bases, and the region joining them spans 15 bases. The specimen sequenced was peripheral blood. This receptor was obtained from a human donor with active COVID-19. The donor label of this sample is uncertain. The V and J genes are TRBV9 and TRBJ2-1; matching of 6 bases hints at TRBD2 as the D gene. The CDR3 amino acid sequence is: CASSPRDWTYNEQFF. The DNA reads as follows: TGTGCCAGCAGCCCCCGGGACTGGACTTACAATGAGCAGTTCTTC.